The clone carrying this T cell receptor beta chain was seen at least ten times. These data belong to a study of T cell responses to AZD1222 COVID-19 vaccine. Germline loops: CDR1 SEHNR, CDR2 FQNEAQ (reference sequence). Trimming pared 1 base from V and 7 bases from J, leaving 14 bases between. The CDR3 spans 14 residues. The assay was immunoSEQ multiplex PCR, and TCRdb's table has in-frame clones only and misses some. The repertoire holds around 79,000 clones, with 70% to 90% as singletons. The V and J genes are TRBV7-9 and TRBJ2-7; D call uncertain. The sequencing here drew on peripheral blood, taken on day 0 of AZD1222 vaccination. The TCR originated in an adult in good health. CDR3 in DNA: TGTGCCAGCAGCTTAGGAGACGGGCCCACGGAGCAGTACTTC. Translating gives CASSLGDGPTEQYF.